This TCR beta chain appears in the sequencing data of a study of OX40 agonist ivuxolimab in advanced cancers. Trimming took 0 bases from V and 0 from J, leaving 9 bases between them. The germline CDR1 and CDR2 sequences are LNHNV and YYDKDF (reference sequence). CDR3 length: 15 residues. Produced via immunoSEQ multiplex PCR; TCRdb's table is partial and in-frame only. In the table there are about 20,000 clones, 75% to 90% of which are singletons. Baseline, cycle 4 day 1, and cycle 7 day 1 were the blood sampling points. The rearrangement uses TRBV15 and TRBJ2-7; no reliable D call. This specimen consisted of CD4+ or CD8+ T cells sorted from blood, obtained in a trial of the OX40 agonist ivuxolimab. The origin of this receptor is an adult with an advanced solid tumor such as melanoma, head and neck, liver or kidney cancer. CDR3 amino acids: CATSRDRAASYEQYF. The CDR3, as DNA: TGTGCCACCAGCAGAGACCGGGCGGCCTCCTACGAGCAGTACTTC. The full variable domain, with the rest looked up from reference TRBV15 and TRBJ2-7, is DAMVIQNPRYQVTQFGKPVTLSCSQTLNHNVMYWYQQKSSQAPKLLFHYYDKDFNNEADTPDNFQSRRPNTSFCFLDIRSPGLGDTAMYLCATSRDRAASYEQYFGPGTRLTVT.